The 14 T cell receptor beta chains given below trace back to one sample, sequenced in a study of blood T cell repertoires in COVID-19. Data came from immunoSEQ multiplex PCR; TCRdb stores just in-frame clones and leaves some out. The repertoire holds 270,000 or so clones, with roughly 89% as singletons. The specimen sequenced was peripheral blood. All receptors derive from a middle-aged woman who had recovered from COVID-19.

The gene calls are TRBV7-9 and TRBJ1-2, with D maybe TRBD1 (5 bases). Germline V gives CDR1 SEHNR, CDR2 FQNEAQ (reference sequence). Trimming removed 0 bases from V and 1 base from J, with 9 bases in between. The CDR3 runs 15 residues. CDR3 region: CASSLAGTDNYGYTF. CDR3 nucleotides: TGTGCCAGCAGCTTAGCGGGGACTGATAACTATGGCTACACCTTC.

The CDR3 reads CASSRAPGIQYF. The CDR3 DNA reads TGTGCCAGCAGTAGGGCCCCGGGGATTCAGTACTTC. The V and J genes are TRBV2 and TRBJ2-4, with D maybe TRBD2 (5 bases). Looked up from germline, CDR1 is SNHLY and CDR2 is FYNNEI. The CDR3 consists of 12 residues. Trimming removed 5 bases from V and 10 bases from J, with 12 bases in between.

This clone was counted once. This sequence joins TRBV4-2 and TRBJ2-3; D perhaps matches TRBD2 (5 bases). CDR3 length equals 17 residues. The V end was cut by 0 bases, the J end by 2 bases, with 15 bases between. From germline, CDR1 is LGHNA and CDR2 YNFKEQ. This chain's CDR3 is CASSQEFSSGVTDTQYF. CDR3 DNA: TGTGCCAGCAGCCAAGAATTCTCCAGCGGAGTCACAGATACGCAGTATTTT.

The chain uses TRBV7-6 and TRBJ2-1; TRBD2 matches at 16 bases. From germline, CDR1 is SGHVS and CDR2 FNYEAQ. This CDR3 contains 15 residues. J gave up 9 bases and V 5 bases, and 4 bases lay outside the gene matches. This CDR3 is CASSKGLAGGPEQFF. The CDR3 nucleotides are TGTGCCAGCAGCAAGGGACTAGCGGGAGGGCCTGAGCAGTTCTTC.

The J gene is TRBJ2-1, the V gene TRBV2; tentatively, D is TRBD1 (6 bases). V lost 8 bases and J 8 bases, leaving 16 bases between the germline ends. CDR3 length: 13 residues. Per germline, CDR1 SNHLY and CDR2 FYNNEI. The CDR3 protein is CASSWGQDDEQFF. The CDR3, as DNA: TGTGCCAGCTCCTGGGGGCAAGACGATGAGCAGTTCTTC. The full variable domain, its missing parts supplied by reference TRBV2 and TRBJ2-1, is EPEVTQTPSHQVTQMGQEVILRCVPISNHLYFYWYRQILGQKVEFLVSFYNNEISEKSEIFDDQFSVERPDGSNFTLKIRSTKLEDSAMYFCASSWGQDDEQFFGPGTRLTVL.

The V and J genes are TRBV6-5 and TRBJ1-2, with D perhaps TRBD1 (6 bases). Germline CDR1 is MNHEY and CDR2 is SVGAGI. The CDR3 contains 12 residues. The V gene lost 5 bases and the J gene lost 8 bases, with 12 bases spanning the gap. The chain's CDR3 is CASSTGSSGYTF. The CDR3 DNA follows: TGTGCCAGCAGTACAGGGTCATCGGGCTACACCTTC.

This clone was observed a single time. V is TRBV5-4 and J is TRBJ2-7; maybe TRBD1 (7 bases). V lost 4 bases, J lost 6 bases, and 14 bases lay in between. CDR3 length equals 13 residues. The V gene's germline CDR1 is SGHNT and CDR2 YYREEE (reference sequence). DNA of the CDR3: TGTGCCAGCAGCCTGGCCAGGGGGGCCGAGCAGTACGTC. Protein sequence: CASSLARGAEQYV.

The V gene is TRBV5-1, the J gene TRBJ1-1, with D unclear. V lost 4 bases and J lost 1, with 8 bases in between. The CDR3 totals 13 residues. CDR1 is SGHRS, CDR2 YFSETQ, per germline. The CDR3 here is CASSPRANTEAFF. CDR3 bases: TGCGCCAGCAGCCCGCGGGCGAACACTGAAGCTTTCTTT.

This clone appeared a single time. The chain carries TRBV5-1 and TRBJ2-6; D gene unclear. V lost 1 base, J lost 0 bases, and 11 bases lay in between. Per the germline V gene, CDR1 is SGHRS and CDR2 is YFSETQ. The CDR3 length is 17 residues. CDR3 region: CASSLMGPSSGANVLTF. The CDR3 bases are TGCGCCAGCAGCTTGATGGGCCCGAGCTCTGGGGCCAACGTCCTGACTTTC. The variable domain in full, with the rest retrieved from reference TRBV5-1 and TRBJ2-6, is KAGVTQTPRYLIKTRGQQVTLSCSPISGHRSVSWYQQTPGQGLQFLFEYFSETQRNKGNFPGRFSGRQFSNSRSEMNVSTLELGDSALYLCASSLMGPSSGANVLTFGAGSRLTVL.

This clone came up once. V is TRBV2 and J is TRBJ2-1, with 10 positions matching TRBD2. Germline trimming cut 6 bases from V and 8 bases from J; bases unmatched to any gene: 10. CDR3 size: 15 residues. Germline loops: CDR1 SNHLY, CDR2 FYNNEI. CDR3 sequence reads: CASSRSGGAYHEQFF. CDR3 coding DNA: TGTGCCAGCAGCCGCAGCGGGGGGGCCTATCATGAGCAGTTCTTC.

V gene TRBV6-5 combines with J gene TRBJ2-2; D may be TRBD2 (6 bases). The germline V and J ends were trimmed by 6 bases and 8 bases, with 16 bases remaining between them. The CDR3 has 14 amino acids. The V gene's germline CDR1 is MNHEY and CDR2 SVGAGI. The CDR3 nucleotides are TGTGCCAGCAGACCGCAGGAGGGCCTAGGGGAGCTGTTTTTT. Translating gives CASRPQEGLGELFF.

The chain joins TRBV7-2 to TRBJ2-3; D is perhaps TRBD2 (5 bases). The CDR3 is 16 amino acids. V was cut by 1 base and J by 1 base, with 12 bases left in between. The germline CDR1 and CDR2 sequences are SGHTA and FQGNSA. DNA for the CDR3: TGTGCCAGCAGCTTAGGGTTGGGAGCGGGCACAGATACGCAGTATTTT. Translation: CASSLGLGAGTDTQYF.

This clone was found once. The CDR3 nucleotides read TGTGCCACCAGCAGAGATACTTTCCCCCAGCATTTT. Translation gives CATSRDTFPQHF. This chain joins TRBV15 and TRBJ1-5; no clear D. In germline, CDR1 is LNHNV, CDR2 YYDKDF (reference sequence). With 0 bases removed from V and 10 bases from J, the gap between germline ends came to 7 bases. The CDR3 loop spans 12 amino acids. The full variable domain, rest sourced from reference TRBV15 and TRBJ1-5, is DAMVIQNPRYQVTQFGKPVTLSCSQTLNHNVMYWYQQKSSQAPKLLFHYYDKDFNNEADTPDNFQSRRPNTSFCFLDIRSPGLGDTAMYLCATSRDTFPQHFGDGTRLSIL.

This clone was observed a few times. The rearrangement links TRBV19 to TRBJ1-4; D is undetermined. Germline V gene lookup returns CDR1 LNHDA and CDR2 SQIVND (reference sequence). This CDR3 is 14 amino acids long. V shed 5 bases and J shed 6 bases, with 13 bases lying between them. CDR3 coding DNA: TGTGCCAGTAGTCCCGACGGGTACTATGAAAAACTGTTTTTT. It codes for CASSPDGYYEKLFF.